This passage covers 9 T cell receptor beta chains from one sample sequenced in a study of hypomethylating agent response in myelodysplastic syndrome. Method: immunoSEQ multiplex PCR; TCRdb's copy keeps in-frame clones and lacks some. The repertoire holds 1,800 or so clones, around nine tenths seen once, with about 3.5% in the top ten. The sample in question was bone marrow, obtained before or after starting hypomethylating agent treatment for myelodysplastic syndrome (not recorded which). Every receptor here comes from a human donor with myelodysplastic syndrome.

This chain links TRBV7-8 with TRBJ2-2; tentative D call: TRBD2 (5 bases). Per the germline V gene, CDR1 is SGHVS and CDR2 is FQNEAQ. With 5 bases removed from V and 5 bases from J, the gap between germline ends came to 12 bases. The CDR3 sequence is 14 residues long. The CDR3 loop is CASSPREGTGELFF. The CDR3 nucleotides read TGTGCCAGCAGCCCTCGGGAAGGGACCGGGGAGCTGTTTTTT.

The chain recombines TRBV5-6 with TRBJ2-3, with D perhaps matching TRBD1 or TRBD2 (5 bases each). The CDR3 is 15 amino acids. V gave up 4 bases and J gave up 1 base, with 13 bases separating them. Germline values: CDR1 SGHDT, CDR2 YYEEEE. The CDR3: CASSPGTVGTDTQYF. The DNA for the CDR3 is TGTGCCAGCAGCCCTGGGACGGTCGGCACAGATACGCAGTATTTT. The whole variable domain, remainder taken from reference TRBV5-6 and TRBJ2-3, is DAGVTQSPTHLIKTRGQQVTLRCSPKSGHDTVSWYQQALGQGPQFIFQYYEEEERQRGNFPDRFSGHQFPNYSSELNVNALLLGDSALYLCASSPGTVGTDTQYFGPGTRLTVL.

The chain combines TRBV11-2 with TRBJ1-5, with 7 bases fitting TRBD1. CDR1 SGHAT and CDR2 FQNNGV come from the germline V gene. J lost 0 bases, V lost 5 bases, and 13 bases had no gene match. The CDR3 is 18 amino acids. CDR3 bases: TGTGCCAGCAGCATAGGACAGGATCGCTTTTATAGCAATCAGCCCCAGCATTTT. Protein product: CASSIGQDRFYSNQPQHF. Drawing the rest from reference TRBV11-2 and TRBJ1-5, the complete variable domain is EAGVAQSPRYKIIEKRQSVAFWCNPISGHATLYWYQQILGQGPKLLIQFQNNGVVDDSQLPKDRFSAERLKGVDSTLKIQPAKLEDSAVYLCASSIGQDRFYSNQPQHFGDGTRLSIL.

This clone has a single count. This CDR3 reads CASSEGVWELNTEAFF. The CDR3 DNA follows: TGTGCCAGCAGTGAGGGTGTTTGGGAGTTGAACACTGAAGCTTTCTTT. The chain recombines TRBV6-1 with TRBJ1-1; D not resolved. Trimming left V 3 bases short and J 0 bases short, with 14 bases between. From germline, CDR1 is MNHNS and CDR2 SASEGT. The CDR3 spans 16 residues.

The chain has TRBV9 and TRBJ2-7; possibly TRBD1 for D (5 bases). V gave up 0 bases and J gave up 4 bases, with 17 bases separating them. CDR1 and CDR2 (germline): SGDLS, YYNGEE. This CDR3 contains 16 residues. CDR3 coding DNA: TGTGCCAGCAGCGTAGGGGGCCAGTCGGAAAAATACGAGCAGTACTTC. This sequence encodes CASSVGGQSEKYEQYF.

The genes are TRBV5-1 and TRBJ2-1; D remains ambiguous. Germline assignment: CDR1 SGHRS and CDR2 YFSETQ. The CDR3 contains 12 residues. Trimming cost V 4 bases and J 6 bases, with 8 bases left between them. In DNA, the CDR3 is TGCGCCAGCAGCCAGGCTCTCAATGAGCAGTTCTTC. Translating it yields CASSQALNEQFF. Variable domain in full (rest from reference TRBV5-1 and TRBJ2-1): KAGVTQTPRYLIKTRGQQVTLSCSPISGHRSVSWYQQTPGQGLQFLFEYFSETQRNKGNFPGRFSGRQFSNSRSEMNVSTLELGDSALYLCASSQALNEQFFGPGTRLTVL.

The CDR3 DNA is TGTGCCAGCAGCTCACTAGCGGGGGATACAGATACGCAGTATTTT. Translation: CASSSLAGDTDTQYF. V and J are TRBV6-4 and TRBJ2-3, with 11 bases that match TRBD2. Trimming cost V 6 bases and J 3 bases; bases outside gene matches: 5. CDR3 size: 15 residues. Germline V gene data show CDR1 as MRHNA and CDR2 as SNTAGT.

V usage is TRBV18 and J usage is TRBJ1-5, with 9 bases identical to TRBD1. The germline CDR1 and CDR2 sequences are KGHSH and LQKENI. Losses at the gene ends were 2 bases for V and 5 bases for J; bases not matched to a gene: 16. This CDR3 region has 19 residues. CDR3 coding DNA: TGTGCCAGCTCACCAGAATATGGGACAGGGAAGGTGACTGATCAGCCCCAGCATTTT. This sequence encodes CASSPEYGTGKVTDQPQHF.

The rearrangement joins TRBV7-9 to TRBJ2-5; possible D gene TRBD1, 5 bases. The V gene's germline CDR1 is SEHNR and CDR2 FQNEAQ (reference sequence). With 2 bases removed from V and 5 bases from J, the gap between germline ends came to 15 bases. This CDR3 contains 15 residues. The CDR3 DNA reads as TGTGCCAGCAGCTTAAACGCCAGGGCCCGTGAGACCCAGTACTTC. This translates into CASSLNARARETQYF. The variable domain in full, completed from reference TRBV7-9 and TRBJ2-5, reads DTGVSQNPRHKITKRGQNVTFRCDPISEHNRLYWYRQTLGQGPEFLTYFQNEAQLEKSRLLSDRFSAERPKGSFSTLEIQRTEQGDSAMYLCASSLNARARETQYFGPGTRLLVL.